Shown below are 20 T cell receptor beta chains from a single sample sequenced in a study of T cells after yellow fever vaccination. TCRdb re-called the 5' RACE reads through MiXCR, storing one row per CDR3 protein. This table has 250,000 or so distinct CDR3 sequences, 3.6% appearing once. Sequences were derived from PBMCs, sampled 15 days after the yellow fever booster vaccination. The receptors were sampled from a young man who received the YFV17D yellow fever vaccine.

This clonotype was picked up many times. An end of the junction differs from the germline gene, which may be a read error. This chain links TRBV7-7 with TRBJ1-4; 7 bases are a match to TRBD1. Germline V gene data show CDR1 as SSHAT and CDR2 as FNYEAQ (reference sequence). The CDR3 runs 14 residues. The chain's CDR3 is CASTPRDSWEKLFF. As DNA, the CDR3 is TGTGCTAGCACCCCCCGGGACAGTTGGGAAAAACTGTTTTTT. The whole variable domain, filled in from reference TRBV7-7 and TRBJ1-4, reads GAGVSQSPRYKVTKRGQDVTLRCDPISSHATLYWYQQALGQGPEFLTYFNYEAQPDKSGLPSDRFSAERPEGSISTLTIQRTEQRDSAMYRCASTPRDSWEKLFFGSGTQLSVL.

In its sample, this clonotype was seen many times. In DNA, the CDR3 is TGTGCCACCAGCAGAGGTCCCGGGACCGGGCCTTTTTTGGCCCAGCATTTT. Protein: CATSRGPGTGPFLAQHF. V usage is TRBV15 and J usage is TRBJ1-5; D might be TRBD1 (5 bases). V lost 1 base and J 11 bases, leaving 24 bases between the germline ends. The V gene's germline CDR1 is LNHNV and CDR2 YYDKDF (reference sequence). This CDR3 has 17 amino acids.

The table lists this clonotype with a few counts. The V and J genes are TRBV5-5 and TRBJ1-2; D unresolved. V gave up 2 bases and J gave up 4 bases, with 9 bases separating them. The germline gives CDR1 SGHKS, CDR2 YYEKEE (reference sequence). The length of the CDR3 is 13 residues. CDR3 bases: TGTGCCAGCAGCTTTGGGCAGATCTATGGCTACACCTTC. This gives the protein CASSFGQIYGYTF.

At least ten counts were recorded for this clonotype. The chain couples TRBV7-9 to TRBJ2-1, with D possibly TRBD1 on 5 matching bases. Per germline, CDR1 SEHNR and CDR2 FQNEAQ (reference sequence). This CDR3 has 11 amino acids. Between the trimmed V and J ends, which lost 8 bases and 10 bases, there was a span of 12 bases. The CDR3 DNA reads TGTGCCAGCCGCAGGGATTGGGAGCAGTTCTTC. Translation gives CASRRDWEQFF.

This clonotype was counted many times. The chain recombines TRBV7-9 with TRBJ2-3; D may be TRBD2 (6 bases). V was shortened by 4 bases and J by 4 bases, with 12 bases between the two germline ends. The CDR3 loop spans 14 amino acids. CDR1 is SEHNR and CDR2 is FQNEAQ in the germline V gene (reference sequence). Written as DNA, the CDR3 is TGTGCCAGCAGCTCCAGCGGGCCCGCAGATACGCAGTATTTT. Protein product: CASSSSGPADTQYF. The whole variable domain, filled in from reference TRBV7-9 and TRBJ2-3, reads DTGVSQNPRHKITKRGQNVTFRCDPISEHNRLYWYRQTLGQGPEFLTYFQNEAQLEKSRLLSDRFSAERPKGSFSTLEIQRTEQGDSAMYLCASSSSGPADTQYFGPGTRLTVL.

In this sample, this clonotype turned up many times. The CDR3 loop reads CASSLGTSGRELFF. In DNA form, the CDR3 reads TGTGCCAGCAGCTTAGGAACTAGCGGCCGGGAGCTGTTTTTT. The V call is TRBV13, the J call TRBJ2-2, with TRBD2 matching 8 bases. This CDR3 is 14 amino acids long. Germline V gene lookup returns CDR1 PRHDT and CDR2 FYEKMQ (reference sequence). The trim removed 0 bases at V and 9 bases at J, leaving 3 bases unmatched.

This clonotype was detected ten times or more. The V call is TRBV19, the J call TRBJ2-1; D is unresolved. The CDR3 length is 10 residues. V lost 8 bases and J 4 bases, leaving 3 bases between the germline ends. In germline, CDR1 is LNHDA, CDR2 SQIVND (reference sequence). The CDR3 region is CASGYNEQFF. In DNA, the CDR3 is TGTGCCAGTGGATACAATGAGCAGTTCTTC. Combining the CDR3 with reference TRBV19 and TRBJ2-1 gives the whole variable domain DGGITQSPKYLFRKEGQNVTLSCEQNLNHDAMYWYRQDPGQGLRLIYYSQIVNDFQKGDIAEGYSVSREKKESFPLTVTSAQKNPTAFYLCASGYNEQFFGPGTRLTVL.

At least ten counts were recorded for this clonotype. The rearrangement links TRBV20-1 to TRBJ2-1; the D gene is possibly TRBD1 (5 bases). The ends were cut back, 6 bases at V and 6 bases at J, with 15 bases in the middle. The CDR3 contains 13 residues. Germline V gene data show CDR1 as DFQATT and CDR2 as SNEGSKA (reference sequence). The CDR3 loop is CSAQSARGNEQFF. For the CDR3, the DNA is TGCAGTGCCCAGTCCGCTAGGGGCAATGAGCAGTTCTTC.

This clonotype has a handful of counts. This chain uses TRBV6-2 or TRBV6-3 with TRBJ1-5, with no clear D. Trimming took off 0 bases at V and 7 bases at J, with 10 bases between the two ends. Looked up from germline, CDR1 is MNHEY and CDR2 is SVGEGT. This CDR3 is built from 14 residues. Here the CDR3 reads CASSYSRIGQPQHF. In DNA, the CDR3 is TGTGCCAGCAGTTACTCGAGAATTGGCCAGCCCCAGCATTTT.

This clonotype has a count of ten or more. The chain couples TRBV7-6 to TRBJ1-1; no reliable D call. CDR1 SGHVS and CDR2 FNYEAQ come from the germline V gene. The CDR3 spans 14 residues. V lost 4 bases and J lost 7, with 16 bases in between. In nucleotides, the CDR3 is TGTGCCAGCAGCTCAAGGGTGGGCGAGAGTGAAGCTTTCTTT. Translated: CASSSRVGESEAFF.

This clonotype was recorded many times. The chain recombines TRBV12-3 or TRBV12-4 with TRBJ1-1; D perhaps matches TRBD1 (5 bases). Trimming left V 4 bases short and J 8 bases short, with 11 bases between. The length of the CDR3 is 12 residues. CDR3 in amino acids: CASSSGGVEAFF. CDR3 DNA: TGTGCCAGCAGTTCTGGGGGAGTAGAAGCTTTCTTT.

This clonotype was detected many times. This sequence joins TRBV19 and TRBJ1-2; no firm D call. The CDR3 sequence is 13 residues long. In germline, CDR1 is LNHDA, CDR2 SQIVND (reference sequence). V lost 3 bases, J lost 2 bases, and 7 bases lay in between. In DNA form, the CDR3 reads TGTGCCAGTAGTATCCGGACGAACTATGGCTACACCTTC. Translating gives CASSIRTNYGYTF.

This clonotype appeared many times. This chain uses TRBV4-2 with TRBJ2-7, with 7 bases that match TRBD2. The V gene's germline CDR1 is LGHNA and CDR2 YNFKEQ. V was clipped by 4 bases and J by 2 bases; unmatched bases: 8. The CDR3 covers 15 residues. CDR3 sequence reads: CASSPERGTTYEQYF. As DNA, the CDR3 is TGTGCCAGCAGCCCAGAGCGGGGCACCACCTACGAGCAGTACTTC.

In this sample, this clonotype turned up many times. The rearrangement uses TRBV12-3 or TRBV12-4 and TRBJ2-2, with TRBD1 matching over 9 bases. The ends lost 5 bases at V and 5 bases at J; junction bases unmatched: 6. The CDR3 has 15 amino acids. Here the CDR3 reads CASSKGQGGTGELFF. The CDR3 region has the DNA TGTGCCAGCAGTAAGGGACAGGGAGGTACCGGGGAGCTGTTTTTT.

This clonotype was detected ten times or more. The rearrangement links TRBV7-3 to TRBJ1-1, with a possible D match to TRBD1 (6 bases). The CDR3 is 14 residues long. CDR1 is SGHTA, CDR2 FQGTGA, per germline. The ends were cut back, 4 bases at V and 2 bases at J, with 11 bases in the middle. The CDR3 here is CASSSGHTNTEAFF. The CDR3 DNA sequence: TGTGCCAGCAGCTCGGGACATACAAACACTGAAGCTTTCTTT.

This clonotype has ten or more counts. The rearrangement joins TRBV20-1 to TRBJ2-5; D is possibly TRBD1 or TRBD2 (5 bases each). The CDR3 is 15 amino acids. The V end was cut by 6 bases, the J end by 2 bases, with 19 bases between. Germline V lookup: CDR1 DFQATT, CDR2 SNEGSKA (reference sequence). The CDR3 sequence: CSARKPGARQETQYF. CDR3 nucleotides: TGCAGTGCACGCAAACCCGGGGCTCGACAAGAGACCCAGTACTTC.

There are many counts of this clonotype. This sequence joins TRBV5-4 and TRBJ2-3; D may be TRBD1 (6 bases). Germline-derived CDR1 and CDR2 are SGHNT and YYREEE (reference sequence). Trimming took off 1 base at V and 0 bases at J, with 6 bases between the two ends. The CDR3 length is 14 residues. The CDR3 spells CASSLTGSTDTQYF. The CDR3, as DNA: TGTGCCAGCAGCTTGACAGGGAGCACAGATACGCAGTATTTT.

At least ten counts were recorded for this clonotype. The V call is TRBV6-6, the J call TRBJ2-5, with TRBD1 identical over 8 bases. Trimming cost V 2 bases and J 2 bases; bases outside gene matches: 7. The CDR3 runs to 16 residues. Germline V lookup: CDR1 MNHNY, CDR2 SVGAGI (reference sequence). The chain's CDR3 is CASSYTGGNIQETQYF. Here the CDR3 DNA reads TGTGCCAGCAGTTACACAGGGGGAAATATACAAGAGACCCAGTACTTC.

This clonotype was observed many times. The gene calls are TRBV20-1 and TRBJ2-1, with 8 bases lining up with TRBD2. With 6 bases clipped from V and 9 bases from J, the junction kept 10 bases outside the gene matches. The CDR3 covers 13 residues. The V gene's germline CDR1 is DFQATT and CDR2 SNEGSKA (reference sequence). CDR3 sequence: CSAVAGRVSEQFF. The CDR3 nucleotides are TGCAGTGCCGTAGCGGGGCGAGTCAGTGAGCAGTTCTTC.

This clonotype was recorded at least ten times. CDR3 region: CSAWADTDTQYF. The CDR3 DNA sequence: TGCAGTGCCTGGGCCGATACAGATACGCAGTATTTT. The V and J genes are TRBV20-1 and TRBJ2-3; unclear D gene. Germline CDR1 and CDR2: DFQATT and SNEGSKA (reference sequence). The germline V and J ends were trimmed by 6 bases and 3 bases, with 10 bases remaining between them. The CDR3 is 12 residues long.